This T cell receptor (beta chain) was observed in a study of T-cell reconstitution after alpha-beta-depleted transplantation in children (dated by TCRdb to about 2016). In terms of the full investigation: Using TCR repertoire profiling, the study quantitatively followed how T-cell immune reconstitution unfolded in children after TCRalphabeta/CD19-depleted allogeneic hematopoietic cell transplantation.

This clonotype was counted only a few times. No antigen is known for it. Base quality data are lacking; no much larger clone is found one base away. The method behind the library was PCR. Sequencing was carried out with an Illumina HiSeq 2500. To normalize quantification of the TCRbeta repertoire, the TCR libraries were built with molecular barcoding that relied on unique molecular identifiers. The public reads were run again by TCRdb, first through fastp at Q25 and then through MiXCR, and only productive beta chains were kept. Records with the same CDR3 protein are collapsed into one entry carrying the most frequent genes and DNA. This sample gives around 410,000 distinct CDR3 sequences in total; approximately 11% of them show up just once. The ten largest clones capture approximately 5% of the sample. CDR1 and CDR2 (PRHDT, FYEKMQ) derive from the germline V gene (reference sequence). The CDR3 sequence holds 19 residues, the cysteine and phenylalanine included. Of the read, only the CDR3 DNA is kept; its 57 bases are in frame from base 1. Trimming removed 4 bases from V and 3 bases from J; the gene matches leave 19 bases unexplained.

Sequenced material: PBMCs from the stem cell graft donor, taken from the stem cell graft. In this chain, TRBV13 is recombined with TRBJ2-3; 7 nucleotides in the junction match TRBD2. The clonotype was recovered from a human donor who donated a stem cell graft to a child with acute myeloid leukemia. The DNA sequence is as follows: TGTGCCAGCAGCTCACAGGCCCGGTGGGGCGGGAGCGTGACAGATACGCAGTATTTT. Its protein product is CASSSQARWGGSVTDTQYF.